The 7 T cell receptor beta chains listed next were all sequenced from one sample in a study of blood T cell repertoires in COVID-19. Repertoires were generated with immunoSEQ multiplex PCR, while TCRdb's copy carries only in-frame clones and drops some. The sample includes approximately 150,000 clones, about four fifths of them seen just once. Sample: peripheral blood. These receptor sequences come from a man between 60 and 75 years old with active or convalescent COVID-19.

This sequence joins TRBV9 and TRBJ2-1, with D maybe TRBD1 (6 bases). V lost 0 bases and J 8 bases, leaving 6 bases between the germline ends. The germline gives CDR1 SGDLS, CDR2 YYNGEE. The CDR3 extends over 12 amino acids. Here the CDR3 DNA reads TGTGCCAGCAGCGTAGGGGGGCATGAGCAGTTCTTC. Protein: CASSVGGHEQFF.

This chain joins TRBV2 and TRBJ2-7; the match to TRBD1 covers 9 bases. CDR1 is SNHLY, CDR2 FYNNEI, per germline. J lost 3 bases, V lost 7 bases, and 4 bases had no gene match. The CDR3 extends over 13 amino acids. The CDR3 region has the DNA TGTGCCAGCACGCCGACAGGGGGCTACGAGCAGTACTTC. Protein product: CASTPTGGYEQYF. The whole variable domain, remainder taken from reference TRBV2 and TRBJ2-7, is EPEVTQTPSHQVTQMGQEVILRCVPISNHLYFYWYRQILGQKVEFLVSFYNNEISEKSEIFDDQFSVERPDGSNFTLKIRSTKLEDSAMYFCASTPTGGYEQYFGPGTRLTVT.

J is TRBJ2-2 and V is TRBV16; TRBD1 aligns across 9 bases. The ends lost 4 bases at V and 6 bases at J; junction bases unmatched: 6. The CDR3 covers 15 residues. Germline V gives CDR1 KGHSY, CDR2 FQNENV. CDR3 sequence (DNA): TGTGCCAGCAGCCCTAGACAGGGGGACGCCGGGGAGCTGTTTTTT. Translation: CASSPRQGDAGELFF.

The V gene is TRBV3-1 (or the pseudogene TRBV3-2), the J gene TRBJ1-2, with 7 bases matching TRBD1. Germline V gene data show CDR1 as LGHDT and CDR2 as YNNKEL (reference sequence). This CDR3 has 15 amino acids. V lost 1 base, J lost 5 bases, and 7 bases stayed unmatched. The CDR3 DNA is TGTGCCAGCAGCCAAGCACGGGGGACAGTTTATGGCTACACCTTC. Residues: CASSQARGTVYGYTF.

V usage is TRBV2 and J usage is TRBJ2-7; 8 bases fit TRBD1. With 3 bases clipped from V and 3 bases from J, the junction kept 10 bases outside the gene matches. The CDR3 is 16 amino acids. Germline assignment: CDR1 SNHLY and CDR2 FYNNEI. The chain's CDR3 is CASSDGDSRGLYEQYF. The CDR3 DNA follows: TGTGCCAGCAGTGACGGGGACAGCAGGGGGCTCTACGAGCAGTACTTC.

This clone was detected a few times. DNA of the CDR3: TGTGCCAGCAGCCTCCGGGACAGGGTGGCAGGTGCTGGCTACACCTTC. This sequence encodes CASSLRDRVAGAGYTF. V and J are TRBV2 and TRBJ1-2, with TRBD1 matching 9 bases. There are 16 residues in the CDR3. The germline V gene has CDR1 SNHLY and CDR2 FYNNEI. J lost 7 bases, V lost 6 bases, and 15 bases had no gene match.

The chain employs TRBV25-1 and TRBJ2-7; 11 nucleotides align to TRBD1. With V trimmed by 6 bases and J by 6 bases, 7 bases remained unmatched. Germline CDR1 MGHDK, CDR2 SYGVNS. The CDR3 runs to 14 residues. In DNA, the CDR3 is TGTGCCAGCAGGAGACAGGGACAGGGGGTCGAGCAGTACTTC. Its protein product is CASRRQGQGVEQYF.